The sequence of this T cell receptor beta chain was determined in a study of blood T cells in healthy people across ages (dated by TCRdb to between 2014 and 2017). Study-level background: Template switching captured roughly one uniquely barcoded TCR beta cDNA molecule per two T cells in model experiments. The study analyzed two additional independent replicas of 1 million unique cDNA reads from the same blood draw for two donors, one aged 18 to 30 and one aged 80 or older. The study measured age-related changes in TCR beta repertoire diversity using deep sequencing normalized with unique cDNA molecular identifiers. To avoid experimental bias, donors of different ages were distributed randomly across sequencing lanes. Donors were grouped into four age groups: young (average 16 years), middle-aged (39), aged (about 59) and long-lived (just over 80). General conclusions and limits of the study: The CMV infection status of donors was not known, potentially confounding age-related changes in expanded clonotypes. Estimates of total diversity based on one million sequenced T cells were regarded as lower bounds and as underestimates. The percentage of naive T cells measured by flow cytometry correlated strongly with observed TCR beta diversity. Observed TCR beta diversity per million T cells fell roughly linearly with age, and a significant reduction was already apparent by age roughly 40. Compared with the aged group, the long-lived group had more naive CD4+ T cells, fewer expanded clones and increased TCR diversity, a pattern suggesting age selection. Since profiling was done on bulk unsorted PBMCs, naive and antigen-experienced compartments could not be conclusively compared.

This clonotype was detected ten times or more. There is no known antigen for this receptor. One base away there is no much larger clone; base qualities are not given. The donors were roughly 38 Caucasian individuals from Russia, aged 6 to 90 years, who were systemically healthy. Each donor gave around 9.8 milliliters of peripheral blood, collected into EDTA-treated Vacutainer tubes. PBMCs were isolated by Ficoll-Paque density-gradient centrifugation, with at least 6.5 million obtained per sample. Total RNA was extracted from PBMCs with Trizol reagent, with at least 5.5 micrograms obtained per sample. The percentages of naive CD45RAhigh/CD27high T cells were determined by flow cytometry on a PBMC aliquot from every donor. The library was produced with 5' RACE. Sequencing instrument: Illumina HiSeq 2500. A second PCR of roughly 7 to 11 cycles was performed with a sample-barcoded 5' primer and a J-beta primer mix. A unique molecular identifier was introduced onto each TCR beta cDNA molecule by a template-switch 5' adaptor carrying 12 random nucleotides. Each sample yielded at least 3 million CDR3-containing paired-end reads. All of the RNA was converted into first-strand cDNA using the Mint cDNA synthesis kit, with a TRBC-specific oligonucleotide serving as the primer. Following uracil-DNA glycosylase treatment, all cDNA underwent a first 18-cycle PCR with the universal primers M1SS and BC2_uni_R. Under the source paper's analysis protocol: For normalization, 1 million high-quality reads, each with a distinct molecular identifier, were randomly selected from each sample. Instead of being binned into consensus sequences, reads that shared molecular identifiers were thrown out. MiTCR, set to a Q25 quality threshold and the strictest error-elimination algorithm, was used for CDR3 identification, clonotype clustering and error correction. A nonparametric unseen species model with Euler transformation was used to estimate lower-bound total TCR beta diversity. TCRdb handled the public reads itself, with Q25 trimming in fastp and clone calling in MiXCR, and kept productive beta chains. Identical CDR3 proteins give one entry, which carries the most common genes and DNA. These V and J calls are TCRdb output, not the study's own analysis. This sample comprises 1.6 million or so distinct CDR3 sequences, 34% of them detected only once. The ten largest make up about 11% of the sample.

From its cysteine to its phenylalanine, the CDR3 spans 14 amino acids. Only the CDR3 DNA is retained, 42 bases long and in frame from the first base. CDR1 and CDR2 are read off the germline V gene as SGHRS and YFSETQ. At the junction V is shortened by 3 bases and J by 2 bases; bases outside the gene matches: 3. This TCR came from a woman aged 25 to 39 in good health. Sequencing input: blood. The chain is assembled from TRBV5-1 and TRBJ2-7; TRBD1 lines up with 9 middle nucleotides. Read as DNA, the sequence is TGCGCCAGCAGCTGGGGGACAGGGACCTACGAGCAGTACTTC. It encodes CASSWGTGTYEQYF.